This T cell receptor beta chain was sequenced during a study of cytomegalovirus exposure and HLA in healthy donors. Study context: Early release data held around 82 million unique TCRs from HLA-typed donors.

The CDR3 spans 19 residues. V was clipped by 5 bases and J by 1 base; unmatched bases: 12. Germline V gives CDR1 MDHEN, CDR2 SYDVKM. PCR amplification relied on 60 Vbeta primers (plus 13 Jbeta primers). The data were produced by immunoSEQ multiplex PCR, yet TCRdb's version contains in-frame clones alone and is incomplete. The sample lists around 100,000 clones, 55% to 70% occurring once. The source is a woman aged 25 to 39 in good health and CMV-seronegative. This chain connects TRBV28 to TRBJ1-5, with 12 bases aligning to TRBD1. The material sequenced was PBMCs. The CDR3 DNA is TGTGCCAGCAGTGGCGACCGGGACAGGGGGCGGGTAAGCAATCAGCCCCAGCATTTT. Protein: CASSGDRDRGRVSNQPQHF. The full variable domain, in which reference TRBV28 and TRBJ1-5 provide the parts outside the CDR3, is DVKVTQSSRYLVKRTGEKVFLECVQDMDHENMFWYRQDPGLGLRLIYFSYDVKMKEKGDIPEGYSVSREKKERFSLILESASTNQTSMYLCASSGDRDRGRVSNQPQHFGDGTRLSIL.